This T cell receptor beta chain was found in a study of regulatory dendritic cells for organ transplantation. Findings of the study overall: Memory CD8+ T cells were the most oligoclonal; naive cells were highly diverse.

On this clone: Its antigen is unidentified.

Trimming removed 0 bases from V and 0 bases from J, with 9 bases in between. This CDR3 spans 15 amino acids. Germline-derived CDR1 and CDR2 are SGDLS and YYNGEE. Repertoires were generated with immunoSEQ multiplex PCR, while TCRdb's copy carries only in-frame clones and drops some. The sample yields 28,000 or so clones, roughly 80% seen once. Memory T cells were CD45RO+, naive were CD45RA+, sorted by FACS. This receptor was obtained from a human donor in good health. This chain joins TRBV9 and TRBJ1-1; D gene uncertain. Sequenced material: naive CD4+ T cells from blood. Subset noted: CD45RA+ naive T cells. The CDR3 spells CASSVAEQMNTEAFF. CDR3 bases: TGTGCCAGCAGCGTAGCAGAACAGATGAACACTGAAGCTTTCTTT.